The 16 T cell receptor beta chains below come from one sample, sequenced in a study of CD8+ T cells in alopecia areata. RNA extraction was followed by reverse transcription into cDNA, which acted as the sequencing template. Repertoires were generated with immunoSEQ multiplex PCR, while TCRdb's copy carries only in-frame clones and drops some. The data hold about 210,000 clones, with around 66% observed a single time. Stated treatment: oral pan-JAK inhibitor, 5-10 mg twice daily. The sample here was CD4+ T cells sorted from blood, taken at approximately week 42, from a patient treated with tofacitinib. These receptors all come from a human donor with alopecia areata.

The count of this clone is one. The chain carries TRBV19 and TRBJ1-5, with TRBD1 matching over 7 bases. V trimming: 7 bases; J trimming: 0 bases; junction bases outside the gene matches: 15. The CDR3 has 18 amino acids. In germline, CDR1 is LNHDA, CDR2 SQIVND (reference sequence). The chain's CDR3 is CASTYETGSAYSNQPQHF. The CDR3 DNA reads TGTGCCAGTACCTACGAGACAGGGTCTGCATATAGCAATCAGCCCCAGCATTTT.

The rearrangement links TRBV11-2 to TRBJ2-3, with D possibly being TRBD2 (6 bases). The CDR3 spans 16 residues. Trimming removed 1 base from V and 2 bases from J, with 13 bases in between. CDR1 is SGHAT, CDR2 FQNNGV, per germline. The CDR3 coding sequence is TGTGCCAGCAGCTTAGGGTTCGGGGGAACCACAGATACGCAGTATTTT. Encoded protein: CASSLGFGGTTDTQYF.

This chain joins TRBV29-1 and TRBJ2-1, with 12 bases fitting TRBD2. CDR3 size: 14 residues. The ends lost 6 bases at V and 13 bases at J; junction bases unmatched: 13. Germline CDR1 SQVTM, CDR2 ANQGSEA. The CDR3 region is CSVLWLAGGPRQFF. In DNA, the CDR3 is TGCAGCGTCCTCTGGCTAGCGGGGGGGCCACGCCAGTTCTTC.

This clone was counted only a few times. The chain recombines TRBV30 with TRBJ1-2; D remains unclear. The CDR3 is 12 residues long. The V gene lost 2 bases and the J gene lost 3 bases, with 7 bases spanning the gap. CDR1 is GTSNPN and CDR2 is SVGIG in the germline V gene (reference sequence). The CDR3 DNA sequence: TGTGCCTGGAGTCCCGGGGACTATGGCTACACCTTC. This encodes CAWSPGDYGYTF.

There are a few counts of this clone. J is TRBJ2-5 and V is TRBV2; TRBD2 aligns across 9 bases. Per the germline V gene, CDR1 is SNHLY and CDR2 is FYNNEI. V was pared by 1 base and J by 5 bases, with 14 bases of the junction left unmatched. This CDR3 is built from 18 residues. CDR3 DNA sequence: TGTGCCAGCAGTGAAGGAGGAGCGGGGGGCGCTACTTCGGAGACCCAGTACTTC. Amino acid sequence: CASSEGGAGGATSETQYF.

On this clone itself: Other nucleotide sequences from this sample produce the same CDR3. The chain is built from TRBV9 and TRBJ2-3; 7 bases are shared with TRBD2. The germline gives CDR1 SGDLS, CDR2 YYNGEE. The CDR3 runs 15 residues. V trimming: 0 bases; J trimming: 0 bases; junction bases outside the gene matches: 1. CDR3 DNA sequence: TGTGCCAGCAGCGTAGCGGGGGGAAGCACAGATACGCAGTATTTT. Its protein is CASSVAGGSTDTQYF.

The V and J genes are TRBV30 and TRBJ1-1, with D possibly matching TRBD1 (6 bases). The V gene's germline CDR1 is GTSNPN and CDR2 SVGIG (reference sequence). Trimming took off 1 base at V and 4 bases at J, with 16 bases between the two ends. CDR3 length equals 15 residues. The CDR3 sequence is CAWSALGGLGTEAFF. In DNA, the CDR3 is TGTGCCTGGAGTGCCCTTGGGGGGCTGGGCACTGAAGCTTTCTTT.

The chain is built from TRBV5-1 and TRBJ2-3, with D possibly TRBD1 on 5 matching bases. Trimming removed 0 bases at V and 4 bases at J, with 15 bases between. The CDR3 totals 16 residues. The germline V gene has CDR1 SGHRS and CDR2 YFSETQ. CDR3 coding DNA: TGCGCCAGCAGCTTGGTTGCCAGGGCGATGGCAGATACGCAGTATTTT. Its protein is CASSLVARAMADTQYF.

In DNA, the CDR3 is TGCGCCAGCAGCCAAGATGTAGGGGGACGGGGCTACACCTTC. Translating it yields CASSQDVGGRGYTF. The V and J genes are TRBV4-1 and TRBJ1-2; tentative D call: TRBD1 (6 bases). Germline CDR1 reads MGHRA; CDR2 reads YSYEKL. V lost 0 bases to trimming and J lost 8 bases, with 13 bases between them. There are 14 residues in the CDR3.

In this sample, this clone turned up a few times. The chain recombines TRBV29-1 with TRBJ2-5, with a possible D match to TRBD2 (5 bases). The CDR3 runs to 12 residues. The V gene lost 6 bases and the J gene lost 2 bases, with 10 bases spanning the gap. The germline V gene encodes CDR1 SQVTM and CDR2 ANQGSEA. The CDR3: CSVRSGQETQYF. The DNA of the CDR3 is TGCAGCGTGCGGTCGGGACAAGAGACCCAGTACTTC.

The chain's CDR3 is CASSKGQSVIQYF. In DNA, the CDR3 is TGTGCCAGCAGCAAAGGACAGTCGGTCATTCAGTACTTC. This chain connects TRBV21-1 to TRBJ2-4; the table's D call, TRBD1, has no DNA check behind it. TRBV21-1 is a known pseudogene. The CDR3 contains 13 residues.

The J gene is TRBJ2-1, the V gene TRBV29-1, with TRBD1 matching 9 bases. This CDR3 region has 15 residues. Per germline, CDR1 SQVTM and CDR2 ANQGSEA. Trimming at V came to 7 bases and at J to 10 bases, leaving 17 bases not matched to a gene. The CDR3 DNA sequence: TGCAGCGCTGAGCCTCCGGGACAGGGTTCAAGCGAGCAGTTCTTC. This gives the protein CSAEPPGQGSSEQFF.

The rearrangement links TRBV5-1 to TRBJ1-1, with D maybe TRBD1 (5 bases). This CDR3 spans 12 amino acids. The V end lost 2 bases, the J end lost 5 bases, and 7 bases lay between the germline ends. Germline CDR1 and CDR2: SGHRS and YFSETQ. CDR3 bases: TGCGCCAGCAGCTTTCAGGGTACTGAAGCTTTCTTT. Residues: CASSFQGTEAFF.

The chain couples TRBV19 to TRBJ2-1; maybe TRBD2 (7 bases). V was shortened by 3 bases and J by 1 base, with 13 bases between the two germline ends. The length of the CDR3 is 16 residues. CDR1 and CDR2 from the germline V gene are LNHDA and SQIVND (reference sequence). The CDR3 sequence: CASSMKRGASYNEQFF. CDR3 DNA: TGTGCCAGTAGTATGAAACGGGGGGCATCCTACAATGAGCAGTTCTTC. Drawing the rest from reference TRBV19 and TRBJ2-1, the complete variable domain is DGGITQSPKYLFRKEGQNVTLSCEQNLNHDAMYWYRQDPGQGLRLIYYSQIVNDFQKGDIAEGYSVSREKKESFPLTVTSAQKNPTAFYLCASSMKRGASYNEQFFGPGTRLTVL.

The chain has TRBV30 and TRBJ1-5; D is ambiguous. Germline V gives CDR1 GTSNPN, CDR2 SVGIG (reference sequence). This CDR3 is built from 14 residues. V was cut by 1 base and J by 0 bases, with 7 bases left in between. CDR3 DNA sequence: TGTGCCTGGAGTGGGATGTATAGCAATCAGCCCCAGCATTTT. Its protein is CAWSGMYSNQPQHF.

J is TRBJ1-6 and V is TRBV7-2; D not certain. The CDR3 loop spans 14 amino acids. The V end was cut by 1 base, the J end by 5 bases, with 6 bases between. The germline V gene has CDR1 SGHTA and CDR2 FQGNSA. In DNA form, the CDR3 reads TGTGCCAGCAGCTTAGTGACCCATAATTCACCCCTCCACTTT. Translating gives CASSLVTHNSPLHF.